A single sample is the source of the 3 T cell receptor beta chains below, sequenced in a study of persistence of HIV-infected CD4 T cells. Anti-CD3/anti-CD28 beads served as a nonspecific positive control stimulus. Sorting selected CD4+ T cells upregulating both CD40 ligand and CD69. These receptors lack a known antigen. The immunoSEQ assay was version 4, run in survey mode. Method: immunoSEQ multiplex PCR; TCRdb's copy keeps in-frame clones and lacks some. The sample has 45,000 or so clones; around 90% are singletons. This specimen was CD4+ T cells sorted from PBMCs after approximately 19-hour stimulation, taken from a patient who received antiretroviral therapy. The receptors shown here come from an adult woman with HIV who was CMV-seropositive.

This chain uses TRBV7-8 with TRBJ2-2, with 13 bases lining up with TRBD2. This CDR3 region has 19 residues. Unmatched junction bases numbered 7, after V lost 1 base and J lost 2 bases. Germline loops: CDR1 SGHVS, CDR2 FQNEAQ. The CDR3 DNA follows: TGTGCCAGCAGCTTAGTGGGACTAGCGGGGACCTTAAACACCGGGGAGCTGTTTTTT. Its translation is CASSLVGLAGTLNTGELFF.

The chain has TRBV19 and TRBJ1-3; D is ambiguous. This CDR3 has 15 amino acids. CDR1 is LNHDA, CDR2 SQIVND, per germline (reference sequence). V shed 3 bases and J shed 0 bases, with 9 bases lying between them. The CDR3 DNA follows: TGTGCCAGTAGTATCCCCAGGACCTCTGGAAACACCATATATTTT. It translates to CASSIPRTSGNTIYF.

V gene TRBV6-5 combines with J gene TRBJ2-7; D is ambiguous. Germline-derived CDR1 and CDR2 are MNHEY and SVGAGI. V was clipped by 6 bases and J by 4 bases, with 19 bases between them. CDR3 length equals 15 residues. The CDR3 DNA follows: TGTGCCAGCAGATCGACTCAAACGGGTAGTTACGAGCAGTACGTC. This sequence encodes CASRSTQTGSYEQYV.